The T cell receptor (beta chain) under discussion was sequenced for a study of human T cells and chemical hapten exposure (dated by TCRdb to about 2021). For the wider study: For sensitization, 2% DPC in acetone was applied to an approximately 2 cm by approximately 2 cm area of upper inner arm skin. Throughout the study period of 20 to 30 weeks, patients also received therapeutic DPC doses to the scalp every week. Patch testing was performed on the upper back with Finn chambers containing 0.01% DPC, and the patch tests were scored after 6 days according to International Contact Dermatitis Research Group standards. The patient cohort, mostly female, included alopecia areata with under or over 50% scalp involvement, alopecia totalis and alopecia universalis. Libraries were combined into a pool for sequencing, and differences in TCR yield between samples came mainly from small differences in library volumes within the pool. The study tracked peripheral blood TCR repertoire changes in vivo during primary and secondary sensitization to the hapten diphenylcyclopropenone (DPC) in alopecia patients. Blood samples were taken from patients before sensitization (week 0) and then at 2, 6 and about 24 weeks after DPC sensitization. For TCR sequencing, blood came from about 29 alopecia patients at anywhere from one to four time points (pre-sensitization, 2, 6 and 24 weeks).

Libraries were constructed by RACE. Sequenced using a NextSeq 500. Library preparation attached unique molecular identifiers to individual cDNA molecules for quantitative, reproducible TCR counting. Both TCR alpha and TCR beta chains were sequenced from each blood RNA sample. Per the original workflow: Samples had a median of 95,638 TCRs, with a range from 23,224 to 690,600. V, J and CDR3 annotation of the TCR reads was carried out using the Decombinator software suite. For the PS versus PT1 abundance plots, all samples were subsampled to the same number of TCRs (28,000). TCRs were defined as expanded if absent before sensitization and observed at least eight times at the 2-week time point. Starting from the raw public reads, TCRdb applied fastp trimming at Q25, assembled clones with MiXCR and retained in-frame beta chains. Identical CDR3 proteins give one entry, which carries the most common genes and DNA. The V and J calls and clone size come from TCRdb's table, not from the authors' own analysis. This sample is represented by some 340,000 distinct CDR3 sequences; 5.5% to 8% of them were singletons. The biggest ten clones account for 8.4% of the sample.

What the study reported, not specific to this receptor: Expanded TCRs formed significantly more large CDR3 similarity clusters than pre-sensitization or healthy control sets, consistent with antigen-driven responses. Repeated subsampling changed both the strength of the expansion versus patch-test correlation and the threshold at which the correlation became significant. The number of TCRs above 1 in 1000 frequency did not change with DPC sensitization; there was no evidence of global repertoire structure alterations. A positive correlation was found between the number of PT1 expanded TCRs and patch test score, with significance reached at thresholds 8, 16 and 32 but not 4. All patients had alopecia, a presumed autoimmune disease, so their immune response might differ from that of healthy individuals.

The CDR3 sequence holds 17 residues, the cysteine and phenylalanine included. Only the CDR3 DNA is retained, 51 bases long and in frame from the first base. The junction shows trimming of 4 bases on V and 5 bases on J, plus 21 bases between the germline ends. CDR1 and CDR2, looked up from the germline V gene, are MDHEN and SYDVKM. This clonotype was seen a few times. The specificity of this receptor is unknown. No per-base quality is available; no much larger clone lies one base away. The meaning of the sample's time point label: patch test 1, 2 weeks after DPC sensitization. Sample treatment or condition, as interpreted from the label and publication: therapeutic diphenylcyclopropenone sensitization with weekly scalp DPC. At each patch-test visit, blood was drawn before the patch test was applied. Patients were considered eligible if aged 18 to 70, diagnosed with alopecia and deemed suitable for DPC therapy, and patients were excluded if pregnant. Total RNA was extracted from unfractionated whole blood that had been collected in Tempus Blood RNA tubes.

Sample: whole blood, taken in connection with sensitization to the hapten diphenylcyclopropenone (DPC). The sequence came from a woman between 18 and 30 years old with alopecia areata. Some clones in this sample may be carry-over from other donors' samples. The rearrangement combines TRBV28 with TRBJ1-5; perhaps TRBD1 is the D gene, with 5 bases matching. The CDR3 reads CASSSAGAEDKDQPQHF. The DNA sequence reads TGTGCCAGCAGTTCCGCCGGGGCTGAGGATAAGGATCAGCCCCAGCATTTT.